This TCR beta chain was profiled in a study of Tregs in tolerant kidney transplant recipients. Here immunoSEQ multiplex PCR was the method, and the copy in TCRdb shows in-frame clones only, minus some. The sample lists approximately 47,000 clones; about 92% were seen once. Recipients received nonmyeloablative bone marrow transplants from related graft donors, with transient mixed chimerism. Unstimulated regulatory T cells (CD4+CD25+CD127-), CD4+CD25- non-regulatory cells, CD4 and CD8 cells were FACS-sorted from thawed PBMCs. CDR3 length equals 16 residues. Trimming took 5 bases from V and 1 from J; bases not matched to a gene: 6. Germline V gene sequence: CDR1 SEHNR, CDR2 FQNEAQ (reference sequence). This clone appeared once.

This specimen was CD8+ T cells from blood (PBMCs), taken 12 months after the transplant. This receptor was obtained from a human patient who received a combined kidney and bone marrow transplant. Some T cells may be provided by the graft donor. The chain employs TRBV7-9 and TRBJ2-7, with 12 bases lining up with TRBD1. In DNA form, the CDR3 reads TGTGCCAGCAGCCGAACGGGACAGGGGGCGTCCTACGAGCAGTACTTC. Its translation: CASSRTGQGASYEQYF.